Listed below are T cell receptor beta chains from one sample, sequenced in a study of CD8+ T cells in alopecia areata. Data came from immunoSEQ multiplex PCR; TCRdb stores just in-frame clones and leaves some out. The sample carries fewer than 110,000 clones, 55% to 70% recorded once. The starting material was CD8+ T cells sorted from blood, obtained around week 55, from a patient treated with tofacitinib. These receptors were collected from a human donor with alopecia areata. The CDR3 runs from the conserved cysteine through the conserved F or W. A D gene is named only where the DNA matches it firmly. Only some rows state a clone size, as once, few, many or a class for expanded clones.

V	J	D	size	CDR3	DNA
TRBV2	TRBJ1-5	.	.	CARDVVRRNNQPQHF	TGTGCCAGAGATGTGGTGAGGCGTAACAATCAGCCCCAGCATTTT
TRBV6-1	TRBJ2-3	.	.	CASSEGTEPTDTQYF	TGTGCCAGCAGTGAAGGGACAGAGCCTACAGATACGCAGTATTTT
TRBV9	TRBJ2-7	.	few	CASSPRQDGYEQYF	TGTGCCAGCAGCCCCAGACAGGACGGCTACGAGCAGTACTTC
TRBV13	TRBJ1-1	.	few	CASSTGGNTEAFF	TGTGCCAGCAGCACCGGCGGGAACACTGAAGCTTTCTTT
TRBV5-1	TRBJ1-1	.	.	CASSPDGDTEAFF	TGCGCCAGCAGTCCTGATGGGGACACTGAAGCTTTCTTT
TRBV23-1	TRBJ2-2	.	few	CASSQGGQASTGELFF	TGCGCCAGCAGTCAAGGCGGTCAGGCGAGCACCGGGGAGCTGTTTTTT
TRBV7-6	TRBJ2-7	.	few	CASSSTADSYEQYF	TGTGCCAGCAGCTCCACAGCCGATTCCTACGAGCAGTACTTC
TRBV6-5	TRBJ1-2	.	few	CASSYSDSYGYTF	TGTGCCAGCAGTTACTCCGACAGTTATGGCTACACCTTC
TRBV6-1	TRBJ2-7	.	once	CASSVDGAYEQYF	TGTGCCAGCAGTGTCGACGGGGCCTACGAGCAGTACTTC
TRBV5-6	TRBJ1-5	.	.	CASSLDSSQPQHF	TGTGCCAGCAGCCTGGACAGCTCCCAGCCCCAGCATTTT
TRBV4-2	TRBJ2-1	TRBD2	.	CASSQEAGDSYNEQFF	TGTGCCAGCAGCCAAGAAGCGGGGGACTCCTACAATGAGCAGTTCTTC
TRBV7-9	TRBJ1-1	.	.	CASSLVGGSGDTEAFF	TGTGCCAGCAGCTTAGTTGGTGGCAGCGGGGACACTGAAGCTTTCTTT
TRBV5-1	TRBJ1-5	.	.	CASRLGTGNQPQHF	TGCGCCAGCAGACTGGGGACCGGGAATCAGCCCCAGCATTTT
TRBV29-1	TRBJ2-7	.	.	CSAIGTPDTYEQYF	TGCAGCGCTATCGGGACTCCGGACACCTACGAGCAGTACTTC
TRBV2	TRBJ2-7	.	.	CASGSDSPYEQYF	TGTGCCAGCGGGTCGGACAGCCCCTACGAGCAGTACTTC
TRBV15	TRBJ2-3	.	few	CATSATHGRGTDTQYF	TGTGCCACCAGCGCCACGCACGGCCGGGGCACAGATACGCAGTATTTT
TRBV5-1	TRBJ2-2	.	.	CASSWGQDKNTGELFF	TGCGCCAGCAGCTGGGGACAAGATAAGAACACCGGGGAGCTGTTTTTT
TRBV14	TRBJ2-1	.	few	CASSQLGAYNEQFF	TGTGCCAGCAGCCAATTAGGGGCCTACAATGAGCAGTTCTTC
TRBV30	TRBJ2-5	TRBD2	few	CAWSAHPGGPQETQYF	TGTGCCTGGAGTGCCCACCCGGGGGGACCTCAAGAGACCCAGTACTTC
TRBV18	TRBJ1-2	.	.	CASSPDVSSTGYTF	TGTGCCAGCTCACCGGACGTTTCCTCCACGGGCTACACCTTC
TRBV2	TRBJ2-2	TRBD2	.	CASSRASGGTGELFF	TGTGCCAGCAGTAGGGCTAGCGGGGGCACCGGGGAGCTGTTTTTT
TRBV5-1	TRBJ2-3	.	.	CASSPKRRISLSDTQYF	TGCGCCAGCAGCCCAAAGCGACGGATATCCTTATCAGATACGCAGTATTTT
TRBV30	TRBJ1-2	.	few	CALVAGNYGYTF	TGTGCCTTGGTAGCCGGGAACTATGGCTACACCTTC
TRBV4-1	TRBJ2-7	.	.	CASSPSQGPRDEQYF	TGCGCCAGCAGCCCTTCTCAGGGACCCCGGGACGAGCAGTACTTC
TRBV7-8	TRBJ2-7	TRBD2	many	CASSSSGGVSEQYF	TGTGCCAGCAGCAGTAGCGGGGGGGTCTCCGAGCAGTACTTC
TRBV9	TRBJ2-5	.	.	CASSVTDRPLTQYF	TGTGCCAGCAGCGTAACCGACAGGCCTTTGACCCAGTACTTC